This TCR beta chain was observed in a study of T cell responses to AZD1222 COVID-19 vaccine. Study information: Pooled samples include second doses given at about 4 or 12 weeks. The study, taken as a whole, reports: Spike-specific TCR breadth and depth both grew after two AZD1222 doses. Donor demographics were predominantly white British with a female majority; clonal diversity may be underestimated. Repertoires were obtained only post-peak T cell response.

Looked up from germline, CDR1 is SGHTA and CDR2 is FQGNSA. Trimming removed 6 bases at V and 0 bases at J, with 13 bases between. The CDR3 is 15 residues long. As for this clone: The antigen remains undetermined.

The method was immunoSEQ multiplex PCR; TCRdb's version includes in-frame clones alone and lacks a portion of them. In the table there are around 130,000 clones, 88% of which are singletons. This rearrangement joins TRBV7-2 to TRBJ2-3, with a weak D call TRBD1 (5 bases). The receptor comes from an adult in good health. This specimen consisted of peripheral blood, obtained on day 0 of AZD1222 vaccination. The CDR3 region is CASSSDRMSTDTQYF. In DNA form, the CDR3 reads TGTGCCAGCAGTTCCGACAGAATGAGCACAGATACGCAGTATTTT.